This TCR beta chain came from a study of shared clonotypes between healthy human individuals. Overall study context: A donor's plate count was three for CD4 naive and three for CD4 memory; CD8 naive had two and CD8 memory one. General study results and limits: Across subsets, estimated richness was generally greater for naive than for memory populations. It was the non-shared clonotypes that had lower generation probabilities than clonotypes shared by all four donors.

As for this clone: Its cognate antigen is unknown.

Per the authors' pipeline: From ImmunoSEQ came sequences covering only the junction and carrying no quality scores, so filtering differed. Some clones are missing from TCRdb's copy, which holds only in-frame ones; the method was immunoSEQ multiplex PCR. V and J calls and clone size are given by that table; D and trimming were obtained from the DNA. The repertoire includes fewer than 1.8 million clones, around 98.5% of them detected once, and approximately 0.38% sits in the top ten. Germline V gene sequence: CDR1 SGHDT, CDR2 YYEEEE. With 4 bases removed from V and 5 bases from J, the gap between germline ends came to 13 bases. The CDR3 is made up of 14 amino acids.

The chain links TRBV5-6 to TRBJ1-5; D remains ambiguous. The sequenced sample was naive CD4+ T cells sorted from blood. Stated subset: CD45RA+ positively selected. The receptor was isolated from a man aged 25-45 years in good health. CDR3 loop: CASSTRRGDQPQHF. CDR3 sequence (DNA): TGTGCCAGCAGCACCCGTCGGGGAGATCAGCCCCAGCATTTT.